Here is one T cell receptor beta chain with its context. Its matching antigen is unknown. Germline V lookup: CDR1 SGHVS, CDR2 FNYEAQ. Germline trimming cut 5 bases from V and 11 bases from J; bases unmatched to any gene: 11. The CDR3 sequence is 14 residues long. This record belongs to a study of cytomegalovirus exposure and HLA in healthy donors. Findings and limits, study-wide: Among the sequence variants, a highly shared cluster was likely an artifact of sequencing. About 87% or about 30% of the time was how often most TCR beta V segments were productive, according to an earlier analysis. In a later analysis, an Asian-associated ancestry cluster reportedly showed fewer N-insertions than the approximately 700-donor mean.

PCR used 60 Vbeta primers and 13 Jbeta primers. Assay used: immunoSEQ multiplex PCR; TCRdb lists only in-frame clones, some missing. Among about 220,000 clones listed, 75% to 90% were seen once. The source of this sequence is a boy aged 2 to 10 in good health and CMV-seronegative. The V and J genes are TRBV7-6 and TRBJ2-5, with 10 nucleotides matching TRBD1. The source material was PBMCs. The CDR3 reads CASSPGTGAGEQYF. In nucleotides, the CDR3 is TGTGCCAGCAGCCCCGGGACAGGGGCGGGGGAGCAGTACTTC.